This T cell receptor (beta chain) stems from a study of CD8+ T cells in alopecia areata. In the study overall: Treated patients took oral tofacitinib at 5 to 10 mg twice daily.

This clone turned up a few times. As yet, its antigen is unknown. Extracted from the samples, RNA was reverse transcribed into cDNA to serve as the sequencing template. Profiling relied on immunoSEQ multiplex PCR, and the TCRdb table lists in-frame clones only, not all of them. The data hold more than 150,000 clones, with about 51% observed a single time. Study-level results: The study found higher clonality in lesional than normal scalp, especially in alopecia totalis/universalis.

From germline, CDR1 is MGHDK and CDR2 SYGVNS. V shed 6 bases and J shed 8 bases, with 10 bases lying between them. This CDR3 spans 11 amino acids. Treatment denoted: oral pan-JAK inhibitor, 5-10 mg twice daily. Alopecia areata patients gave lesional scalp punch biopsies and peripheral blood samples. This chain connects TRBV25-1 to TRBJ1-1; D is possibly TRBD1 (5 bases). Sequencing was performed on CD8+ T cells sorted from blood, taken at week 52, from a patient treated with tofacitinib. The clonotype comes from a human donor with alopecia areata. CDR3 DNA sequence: TGTGCCAGCAGCCCGGGGGGAGAAGCTTTCTTT. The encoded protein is CASSPGGEAFF.